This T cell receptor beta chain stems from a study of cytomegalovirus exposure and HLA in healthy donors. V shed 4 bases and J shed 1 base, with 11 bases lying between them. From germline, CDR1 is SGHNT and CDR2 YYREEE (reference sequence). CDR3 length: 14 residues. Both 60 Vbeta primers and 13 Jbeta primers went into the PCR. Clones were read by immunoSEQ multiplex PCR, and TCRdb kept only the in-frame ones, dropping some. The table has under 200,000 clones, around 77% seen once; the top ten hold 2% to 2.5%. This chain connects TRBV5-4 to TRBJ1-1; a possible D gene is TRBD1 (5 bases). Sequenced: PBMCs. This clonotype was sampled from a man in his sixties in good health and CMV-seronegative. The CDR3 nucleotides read TGTGCCAGCAGCCCCAGGGCAGAGAACACTGAAGCTTTCTTT. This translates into CASSPRAENTEAFF.